The rows below give T cell receptor beta chains drawn from one sample of a study of blood T cell repertoires in COVID-19. TCRdb's copy holds only in-frame clones and misses some; the assay was immunoSEQ multiplex PCR. The sample records some 100,000 clones, 80% to 95% being singletons. Source material: peripheral blood. These receptors all stem from an older man with acute or convalescent COVID-19. The CDR3 runs from the conserved cysteine through the conserved F or W. A D gene is named only where the DNA matches it firmly.

18 | TRBD1 | TRBV19 | CASSITATGTGNTGELFF
12 | . | TRBV14 | CASSLTRRELFF
16 | TRBD1 | TRBV11-2 | CASSLEGQGGPYEQYF
14 | TRBD1 | TRBV2 | CASSGQGTLAGAFF
14 | . | TRBV6-5 | CASQRLDTFNEQFF
13 | TRBD1 | TRBV7-9 | CASSKGQAEPQHF
13 | TRBD2 | TRBV6-5 | CASSLREGYEQYF
14 | . | TRBV7-2 | CASSLVWEGTEAFF
12 | TRBD1 | TRBV29-1 | CSVEGQGDGYTF
12 | . | TRBV10-2 | CASRDSYNEQFF
11 | . | TRBV19 | CASSHNEKLFF
13 | . | TRBV5-8 | CASSLAGNQPQHF
14 | . | TRBV6-1 | CASSEQGGPYGYTF
15 | . | TRBV5-1 | CASSFAGSSGNTIYF
15 | . | TRBV18 | CASSPSGGIGNTIYF
19 | TRBD2 | TRBV5-6 | CASSLAVSGGALFTDTQYF
13 | TRBD1 | TRBV10-3 | CAISEDRGPEAFF
16 | . | TRBV11-2 | CASSRSRGGDTGELFF
12 | . | TRBV29-1 | CSVEQFTGELFF
15 | TRBD1 | TRBV6-5 | CASKSRDRANYGYTF
15 | . | TRBV9 | CASSVATGGRGELFF
13 | TRBD1 | TRBV29-1 | CSVAPTGNYGYTF
15 | TRBD1 | TRBV7-9 | CASSLRQGSGNTIYF
15 | TRBD1 | TRBV4-1 | CASSQTGGMPYGYTF
17 | TRBD2 | TRBV7-2 | CASSSFRLADYTDTQYF
14 | TRBD2 | TRBV13 | CASSPSGEYYEQYF
15 | . | TRBV5-6 | CASSLAYGGGQPQHF
14 | TRBD1 | TRBV2 | CASSDRTGNDGYTF
16 | . | TRBV21-1 | CASSTIAGGSQETQYF
17 | . | TRBV4-1 | CASSQEVRTDSNQPQHF
14 | . | TRBV15 | CATSRGRDSQSPHF
17 | TRBD1 | TRBV10-2 | CASSGPPGQGINQPQHF
12 | TRBD1 | TRBV30 | CAWSVQGFLAFF
14 | . | TRBV6-4 | CASSPGQYTGELFF
14 | TRBD1 | TRBV30 | CAWSLGQGAQPQHF
12 | . | TRBV2 | CASSDFHNEQFF
16 | . | TRBV10-2 | CASSESRDSLPDTQYF
15 | . | TRBV25-1 | CASLPWGETNEKLFF
10 | . | TRBV20-1 | CSAWRETQYF
10 | . | TRBV29-1 | CSVVLYEQFF
18 | TRBD1 | TRBV7-8 | CASMAWGQGTLPNEKLFF
14 | . | TRBV30 | CAWSVRRGNQPQHF
13 | . | TRBV9 | CASSKRLVSEQFF
15 | TRBD2 | TRBV5-1 | CASSPGLADYNEQFF